The clone carrying this T cell receptor (beta chain) has only a few counts. Its antigen is not identified. This CDR3 comprises 15 residues. Germline values: CDR1 DFQATT, CDR2 SNEGSKA (reference sequence). V dropped 6 bases and J dropped 0 bases, with 15 bases sitting between them. The data were obtained in a study of response to subunit inactivated influenza vaccine. MiXCR, applied by TCRdb to the RT-PCR reads, yields one record per CDR3 protein. The sample records about 480,000 distinct CDR3 sequences, 10% to 15% being singletons. Study findings and constraints: Authors suggested few new T cells are recruited by each seasonal influenza vaccination.

The gene calls are TRBV20-1 and TRBJ2-1; unclear D gene. This TCR was sampled from a middle-aged man who received an inactivated influenza vaccine. The source was PBMCs from blood, collected 45 days after vaccination. CDR3 loop: CSALGRTSSYNEQFF. The CDR3 nucleotides read TGCAGTGCCCTAGGGCGGACGAGCTCCTACAATGAGCAGTTCTTC.